These 9 T cell receptor beta chains came from one sample sequenced in a study of blood T cell repertoires in COVID-19 (TCRdb year 2020). Library preparation employed the immunoSEQ multiplex PCR assay. TCRdb provides this immuneACCESS table in a form limited to in-frame rearrangements. Some clones are lacking; in checked studies, under half of them reflect an unresolved V gene, and why the rest are absent is not known. Across this sample there are under 300,000 clones, with around four fifths seen only once. Roughly 5.8% of the sample is taken by the ten largest. The sample comprised peripheral blood. Every receptor here comes from a man at least 80 years old with acute or convalescent COVID-19.

Only a few counts were recorded for this clone. The chain combines TRBV7-9 with TRBJ2-5; possible D gene TRBD1, 6 bases. The V end was cut by 5 bases, the J end by 1 base, with 8 bases between. CDR1 is SEHNR and CDR2 is FQNEAQ in the germline V gene (reference sequence). The CDR3 spans 13 residues. The CDR3 bases are TGTGCCAGCAGCCAGGACAGCCAAGAGACCCAGTACTTC. Translated: CASSQDSQETQYF. The entire variable domain, with the rest obtained from reference TRBV7-9 and TRBJ2-5, is as follows: DTGVSQNPRHKITKRGQNVTFRCDPISEHNRLYWYRQTLGQGPEFLTYFQNEAQLEKSRLLSDRFSAERPKGSFSTLEIQRTEQGDSAMYLCASSQDSQETQYFGPGTRLLVL.

V usage is TRBV5-1 and J usage is TRBJ2-1; tentative D call: TRBD1 (6 bases). The CDR3 runs to 17 residues. CDR1 is SGHRS, CDR2 YFSETQ, per germline. Trimming pared 4 bases from V and 0 bases from J, leaving 17 bases between. The CDR3 nucleotides read TGCGCCAGCAGCATTGCTGGGGGCCGGGGCTCCTACAATGAGCAGTTCTTC. This sequence encodes CASSIAGGRGSYNEQFF.

V and J are TRBV29-1 and TRBJ1-1; the D is unclear. There are 12 residues in the CDR3. The V gene lost 5 bases and the J gene lost 0 bases, with 7 bases spanning the gap. The germline V gene has CDR1 SQVTM and CDR2 ANQGSEA. The CDR3 reads CSVSLMNTEAFF. The CDR3 DNA follows: TGCAGCGTTAGCCTCATGAACACTGAAGCTTTCTTT.

The genes are TRBV9 and TRBJ2-3; tentatively, D is TRBD2 (6 bases). Trimming took off 1 base at V and 3 bases at J, with 9 bases between the two ends. CDR3 length equals 14 residues. Germline V gives CDR1 SGDLS, CDR2 YYNGEE. For the CDR3, the DNA is TGTGCCAGCAGCGTAATCGGGAGTACAGATACGCAGTATTTT. Amino acids: CASSVIGSTDTQYF.

This chain connects TRBV7-9 to TRBJ2-5; the D is unclear. V dropped 1 base and J dropped 8 bases, with 17 bases sitting between them. Germline CDR1 is SEHNR and CDR2 is FQNEAQ (reference sequence). The CDR3 totals 15 residues. In nucleotides, the CDR3 is TGTGCCAGCAGCTTAGTACGCCCGGTTGGTCGAACCCAGTACTTC. It specifies CASSLVRPVGRTQYF.

The rearrangement joins TRBV5-1 to TRBJ2-5; 11 bases line up with TRBD1. The CDR3 contains 15 residues. Germline CDR1 is SGHRS and CDR2 is YFSETQ. The V gene end was trimmed by 4 bases and the J gene end by 7 bases; junction bases not matched to a gene: 9. CDR3 nucleotide sequence: TGCGCCAGCAGCCCTCGGACAGGGGGCATGGGGACCCAGTACTTC. The encoded protein is CASSPRTGGMGTQYF.

The chain joins TRBV29-1 to TRBJ2-7; D is perhaps TRBD1 (5 bases). Germline V CDR1 and CDR2: SQVTM, ANQGSEA. Trimming pared 2 bases from V and 2 bases from J, leaving 10 bases between. This CDR3 is built from 13 residues. The CDR3 nucleotides are TGCAGCGTTGAACCGACAGACACCTACGAGCAGTACTTC. Encoded protein: CSVEPTDTYEQYF.

This chain links TRBV11-2 with TRBJ2-7; the match to TRBD2 covers 10 bases. The CDR3 length is 15 residues. Germline V gives CDR1 SGHAT, CDR2 FQNNGV. V was clipped by 3 bases and J by 3 bases; unmatched bases: 5. CDR3 DNA: TGTGCCAGCAGCTTGCCGACTAGCGGGTTCTACGAGCAGTACTTC. The encoded protein is CASSLPTSGFYEQYF.

For the CDR3, the DNA is TGCAGTGCTAGTCGGGGACAGGGGGCCCACGAGCAGTACTTC. Its protein product is CSASRGQGAHEQYF. The chain couples TRBV20-1 to TRBJ2-7; 12 nucleotides match TRBD1. Unmatched junction bases numbered 5, after V lost 3 bases and J lost 5 bases. CDR3 length: 14 amino acids. The V gene's germline CDR1 is DFQATT and CDR2 SNEGSKA (reference sequence).